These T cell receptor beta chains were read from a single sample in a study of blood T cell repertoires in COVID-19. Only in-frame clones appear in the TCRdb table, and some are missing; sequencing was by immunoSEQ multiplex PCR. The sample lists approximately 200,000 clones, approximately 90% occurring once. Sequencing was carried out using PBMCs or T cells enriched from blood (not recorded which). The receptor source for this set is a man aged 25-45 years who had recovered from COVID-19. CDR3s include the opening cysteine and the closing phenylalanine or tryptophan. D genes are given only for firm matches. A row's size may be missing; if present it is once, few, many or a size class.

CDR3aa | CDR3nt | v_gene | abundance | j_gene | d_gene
CASSYLISVNEQFF | TGTGCCAGCAGTTATCTTATTAGCGTCAATGAGCAGTTCTTC | TRBV6-2/TRBV6-3 | once | TRBJ2-1 | NA
CASKPGGRKHQETQYF | TGTGCCAGCAAACCCGGGGGGAGGAAACATCAAGAGACCCAGTACTTC | TRBV7-9 | NA | TRBJ2-5 | TRBD2
CASRNNPSGGSGNQPQHF | TGTGCCAGTAGAAACAACCCATCGGGCGGGAGTGGCAATCAGCCCCAGCATTTT | TRBV19 | NA | TRBJ1-5 | NA
CASSPRTGSAGELFF | TGTGCCAGCAGCCCACGGACAGGGTCAGCCGGGGAGCTGTTTTTT | TRBV3-1/TRBV3-2 | many | TRBJ2-2 | TRBD1
CASSQSLDRPPTEAFF | TGTGCCAGCTCACAAAGCTTAGACAGGCCTCCCACTGAAGCTTTCTTT | TRBV18 | NA | TRBJ1-1 | NA
CASSLDRVGYTF | TGTGCCAGCAGTTTAGACAGGGTAGGCTACACCTTC | TRBV12-3/TRBV12-4 | NA | TRBJ1-2 | NA
CASSYSAGGHRTIYF | TGTGCCAGCAGTTACTCGGCGGGGGGTCATAGGACCATATATTTT | TRBV6-5 | NA | TRBJ1-3 | NA
CASSSLAGDPSTDTQYF | TGTGCCAGCAGCTCTCTAGCGGGGGACCCTAGCACAGATACGCAGTATTTT | TRBV7-2 | NA | TRBJ2-3 | TRBD2
CASAQVPMGLGEQFF | TGTGCTAGTGCCCAGGTACCCATGGGACTGGGTGAGCAGTTCTTC | TRBV12-5 | NA | TRBJ2-1 | NA
CASGDGYTF | TGTGCCAGTGGAGATGGCTACACCTTC | TRBV19 | NA | TRBJ1-2 | NA
CASSRGGLADSSYEQYF | TGTGCCAGCAGCCGCGGAGGACTAGCGGACAGCTCCTACGAGCAGTACTTC | TRBV14 | NA | TRBJ2-7 | TRBD2
CASSSEQGRTEAFF | TGCGCCAGCAGCTCGGAACAGGGTCGTACTGAAGCTTTCTTT | TRBV5-1 | NA | TRBJ1-1 | NA
CASSLARGSGNTIYF | TGTGCCAGCAGCTTAGCCAGAGGGTCTGGAAACACCATATATTTT | TRBV7-2 | NA | TRBJ1-3 | NA
CASSGTAYNEQFF | TGTGCCAGCAGCGGGACAGCCTACAATGAGCAGTTCTTC | TRBV2 | once | TRBJ2-1 | TRBD1
CASSPSRDRGRRTEAFF | TGTGCCAGCTCACCTAGTCGAGACAGGGGGCGCCGCACTGAAGCTTTCTTT | TRBV18 | NA | TRBJ1-1 | TRBD1
CASSFDRDTEAFF | TGTGCCAGCAGCTTCGACAGGGACACTGAAGCTTTCTTT | TRBV7-2 | NA | TRBJ1-1 | TRBD1
CASSLSGTNSYNEQFF | TGCGCCAGCAGCTTATCCGGGACAAACTCCTACAATGAGCAGTTCTTC | TRBV5-1 | NA | TRBJ2-1 | NA
CATRDGLNNEQFF | TGTGCCACCCGTGATGGACTAAACAATGAGCAGTTCTTC | TRBV15 | once | TRBJ2-1 | NA
CASSLRTGGGFEKLFF | TGCGCCAGCAGCCTTAGAACAGGGGGCGGGTTTGAAAAACTGTTTTTT | TRBV4-3 | NA | TRBJ1-4 | TRBD1
CASSLGLASGETQYF | TGCGCCAGCAGCTTGGGACTAGCATCCGGTGAGACCCAGTACTTC | TRBV5-1 | NA | TRBJ2-5 | TRBD2
CASSLDRGSGSPLHF | TGTGCCAGCAGCTTGGACAGGGGCAGCGGTTCACCCCTCCACTTT | TRBV5-4 | NA | TRBJ1-6 | TRBD1
CASSFPGQVSYEQYF | TGTGCCAGCAGTTTCCCGGGACAGGTTTCCTACGAGCAGTACTTC | TRBV6-6 | NA | TRBJ2-7 | TRBD1
CASTSSRVTETQYF | TGTGCCAGCACCTCGTCGCGGGTAACGGAGACCCAGTACTTC | TRBV7-2 | NA | TRBJ2-5 | NA
CASSQLGVYNEQFF | TGTGCCAGCAGCCAATTAGGGGTCTACAATGAGCAGTTCTTC | TRBV3-1/TRBV3-2 | NA | TRBJ2-1 | NA
CASSDPLNTEAFF | TGCGCCAGCAGTGATCCATTGAACACTGAAGCTTTCTTT | TRBV10-1 | NA | TRBJ1-1 | NA
CASRAGTVGETQYF | TGTGCCAGCAGAGCCGGGACAGTGGGAGAGACCCAGTACTTC | TRBV2 | NA | TRBJ2-5 | TRBD1
CASSRTGSGGLGAYNEQFF | TGTGCCAGCAGCCGAACCGGTAGCGGGGGGCTCGGTGCTTACAATGAGCAGTTCTTC | TRBV27 | NA | TRBJ2-1 | TRBD2
CASSQGQIRSGQPQHF | TGTGCCAGCAGCCAAGGCCAAATACGGTCAGGTCAGCCCCAGCATTTT | TRBV3-1/TRBV3-2 | NA | TRBJ1-5 | NA
CASSEPGGRSYGYTF | TGTGCCAGCAGTGAACCCGGGGGACGGAGCTATGGCTACACCTTC | TRBV6-1 | NA | TRBJ1-2 | NA
CASSKTGTSGGADTQYF | TGCGCCAGCAGCAAGACCGGGACTAGCGGGGGGGCAGATACGCAGTATTTT | TRBV5-1 | once | TRBJ2-3 | TRBD2
CATSDTDRDTGELFF | TGTGCCACCAGTGATACAGACAGGGACACCGGGGAGCTGTTTTTT | TRBV24-1 | NA | TRBJ2-2 | TRBD1
CASSLQGARNYGYTF | TGTGCCAGCAGTTTACAGGGGGCCCGTAACTATGGCTACACCTTC | TRBV27 | NA | TRBJ1-2 | TRBD1
CASSLAPGLRGDTDTQYF | TGTGCCAGCAGCTTAGCCCCGGGACTTCGGGGAGACACAGATACGCAGTATTTT | TRBV7-2 | NA | TRBJ2-3 | NA
CATSRDRGPQETQYF | TGTGCCACCAGCAGGGACAGGGGGCCGCAAGAGACCCAGTACTTC | TRBV15 | NA | TRBJ2-5 | TRBD1
CATGLAGDWGVYNEQFF | TGTGCCACCGGCCTAGCGGGAGATTGGGGGGTCTACAATGAGCAGTTCTTC | TRBV10-3 | NA | TRBJ2-1 | TRBD2
CASSLGGAFEQYF | TGTGCCAGCAGCTTGGGGGGGGCTTTCGAGCAGTACTTC | TRBV11-2 | NA | TRBJ2-7 | NA
CASSYRGNNSPLHF | TGTGCCAGCAGTTACAGGGGGAATAATTCACCCCTCCACTTT | TRBV6-5 | NA | TRBJ1-6 | NA
CASSQPGLSVYNEQFF | TGCGCCAGCAGCCAGCCGGGACTCTCGGTGTACAATGAGCAGTTCTTC | TRBV4-1 | NA | TRBJ2-1 | NA
CASSLSKGQTDSYGYTF | TGTGCCAGCAGCTTAAGTAAGGGACAGACGGATTCCTATGGCTACACCTTC | TRBV7-2 | once | TRBJ1-2 | TRBD1
CATSRDRGMQYQETQYF | TGTGCCACCAGCAGAGATAGAGGGATGCAGTACCAAGAGACCCAGTACTTC | TRBV15 | NA | TRBJ2-5 | NA
CASYRVNYGYTF | TGCGCCAGCTACAGGGTTAACTATGGCTACACCTTC | TRBV10-1 | NA | TRBJ1-2 | NA
CASSLTSGPTDTQYF | TGTGCCAGCAGTTTGACTAGCGGGCCCACAGATACGCAGTATTTT | TRBV6-2/TRBV6-3 | NA | TRBJ2-3 | TRBD2
CASSLGGPYEQYF | TGTGCCAGCAGTTTGGGAGGCCCCTACGAGCAGTACTTC | TRBV28 | NA | TRBJ2-7 | NA
CASSFSGERAFF | TGTGCCAGCAGCTTTTCCGGGGAGAGAGCTTTCTTT | TRBV11-3 | once | TRBJ1-1 | NA
CASTGGQGPGYTF | TGTGCCAGTACCGGGGGACAGGGCCCTGGCTACACCTTC | TRBV19 | NA | TRBJ1-2 | TRBD1
CASSQDSGSTRSYEQYF | TGTGCCAGCAGCCAAGATAGCGGGAGCACCCGCTCCTACGAGCAGTACTTC | TRBV3-1/TRBV3-2 | NA | TRBJ2-7 | TRBD2
CASSPKDRGDQPQHF | TGTGCCAGTAGTCCCAAGGACAGGGGAGATCAGCCCCAGCATTTT | TRBV19 | NA | TRBJ1-5 | TRBD1
CASSQLTGTQETQYF | TGTGCCAGCAGCCAACTGACGGGGACACAAGAGACCCAGTACTTC | TRBV16 | NA | TRBJ2-5 | NA
CAISNKQGANTEAFF | TGTGCCATCAGTAATAAACAGGGGGCGAACACTGAAGCTTTCTTT | TRBV10-3 | NA | TRBJ1-1 | TRBD1
CASSSTSGRAGTDTQYF | TGTGCCAGCAGCTCGACTAGCGGGAGGGCTGGCACAGATACGCAGTATTTT | TRBV13 | NA | TRBJ2-3 | TRBD2
CASSLGTGTGENEKLFF | TGTGCCAGCAGCTTAGGAACCGGGACAGGGGAAAACGAAAAACTGTTTTTT | TRBV7-9 | NA | TRBJ1-4 | TRBD1
CASSYSFREAQYF | TGTGCCAGCAGTTACTCTTTCAGGGAGGCCCAGTACTTC | TRBV6-6 | NA | TRBJ2-5 | NA
CASSWDSTTGQYF | TGTGCCAGCAGTTGGGACAGCACGACGGGACAGTACTTC | TRBV6-2/TRBV6-3 | once | TRBJ2-7 | TRBD1
CASRARTGEFLPLHF | TGTGCCAGCAGGGCCCGGACAGGAGAATTTTTGCCCCTCCACTTT | TRBV27 | NA | TRBJ1-6 | TRBD1
CAISESSGAGEAFF | TGTGCCATCAGTGAGTCGTCTGGAGCTGGTGAAGCTTTCTTT | TRBV10-3 | NA | TRBJ1-1 | NA
CATSRDLLAGVYEQYF | TGTGCCACCAGCAGAGATTTACTAGCGGGGGTCTACGAGCAGTACTTC | TRBV15 | once | TRBJ2-7 | TRBD2
CASSGGGSNEKLFF | TGCGCCAGCAGCGGAGGAGGGTCTAATGAAAAACTGTTTTTT | TRBV4-3 | NA | TRBJ1-4 | NA
CASSRPRGSTDTQYF | TGTGCCAGCAGCCGACCACGGGGGAGCACAGATACGCAGTATTTT | TRBV9 | NA | TRBJ2-3 | NA
CAYNIQGLDQPQHF | TGTGCCTATAACATACAGGGCTTGGATCAGCCCCAGCATTTT | TRBV30 | once | TRBJ1-5 | NA
CAWTRLAGFYNEQFF | TGTGCCTGGACTCGACTAGCGGGATTCTACAATGAGCAGTTCTTC | TRBV30 | NA | TRBJ2-1 | TRBD2